This T cell receptor (beta chain) emerged from a study of response to subunit inactivated influenza vaccine. The study's findings and limits: Only a handful of new T cells, the authors suggested, are recruited with each seasonal influenza vaccination.

This clonotype was counted between two and nine times. As yet, its antigen is unknown. Germline CDR1 reads MNHEY; CDR2 reads SVGAGI. The V gene lost 2 bases and the J gene lost 4 bases, with 6 bases spanning the gap. The CDR3 is 13 amino acids. TCRdb reprocessed the RT-PCR reads with MiXCR, giving one entry per CDR3 protein. The data contain 450,000 to 700,000 distinct CDR3 sequences, less than 15% of them singletons. This TCR derives from a man in his fifties who received an inactivated influenza vaccine. The material was PBMCs from blood, obtained about 11 days after vaccination. This chain links TRBV6-5 with TRBJ1-3; a weak D match, TRBD1 (5 bases). CDR3 amino acids: CASSYGAGNTIYF. CDR3 sequence (DNA): TGTGCCAGCAGTTACGGGGCCGGAAACACCATATATTTT.